Listed here is a single T cell receptor (beta chain). The junction and the germline gene differ at one end; a read error may be behind it. With a J-beta primer mix and a sample-barcoded 5' primer, a second PCR ran 7 to 11 cycles. Using its own MiXCR run on the 5' RACE reads, TCRdb lists one record per CDR3 protein. The repertoire holds 1.5 million to 2 million distinct CDR3 sequences, under 30% seen once, with 6.5% to 8.5% in the top ten. The data originate from a study of blood T cells in healthy people across ages. A minimum of 6.5 million PBMCs was isolated per sample. The germline CDR1 and CDR2 sequences are MNHEY and SVGEGT. The CDR3 sequence is 16 residues long.

Sample: blood. V gene TRBV6-2 or TRBV6-3 combines with J gene TRBJ1-6; 10 nucleotides match TRBD1. The TCR was taken from a woman in her twenties or thirties in good health. CDR3 residues: CASVGDRGPNNSPRHF. The CDR3 DNA is TGTGCCAGCGTTGGAGACAGGGGGCCGAATAATTCACCCCGCCACTTT.